This TCR beta chain derives from a study of cytomegalovirus exposure and HLA in healthy donors. With 60 Vbeta and 13 Jbeta primers, the PCR was carried out. The repertoire was sequenced with immunoSEQ multiplex PCR; TCRdb's copy has only in-frame clones and lacks some. The sample carries 130,000 to 150,000 clones, roughly 76% recorded once. This TCR derives from a woman in her 30s in good health and CMV-seronegative. Sequencing used PBMCs.

The CDR3 reads CASSSAGEPSTDTQYF. DNA of the CDR3: TGTGCCAGCAGCTCTGCGGGGGAGCCTAGCACAGATACGCAGTATTTT. The rearrangement joins TRBV5-4 to TRBJ2-3; TRBD2 matches at 7 bases. Per the germline V gene, CDR1 is SGHNT and CDR2 is YYREEE (reference sequence). This CDR3 is 16 amino acids long. The V segment lost 3 bases and the J segment 0 bases; nucleotides outside the gene matches: 7. The full variable domain, in which reference TRBV5-4 and TRBJ2-3 provide the parts outside the CDR3, is ETGVTQSPTHLIKTRGQQVTLRCSSQSGHNTVSWYQQALGQGPQFIFQYYREEENGRGNFPPRFSGLQFPNYSSELNVNALELDDSALYLCASSSAGEPSTDTQYFGPGTRLTVL.